Listed below are T cell receptor beta chains from one sample, sequenced in a study of T cell responses to AZD1222 COVID-19 vaccine. Profiled with immunoSEQ multiplex PCR; TCRdb holds only in-frame clones, not every one. The sample has about 270,000 clones, around 93% seen once; the top ten hold 0.5% to 0.7%. Sequenced here: peripheral blood, sampled 28 days after the second AZD1222 dose. The origin of the receptors is an adult who received the AZD1222 COVID-19 vaccine. Both conserved end residues are part of each CDR3. A D gene is named only where the DNA matches it firmly.

j_gene | d_gene | v_gene | CDR3aa
TRBJ2-5 | TRBD2 | TRBV4-1 | CASSPGGVAGQETQYF
TRBJ2-3 | TRBD2 | TRBV6-5 | CASRKAGGPPDTQYF
TRBJ1-1 | . | TRBV7-2 | CASSIQANTEAFF
TRBJ1-5 | . | TRBV5-1 | CASSLPHYSNQPQHF
TRBJ2-2 | . | TRBV5-1 | CASSLGQHTGELFF
TRBJ2-7 | TRBD1 | TRBV28 | CASSPPGQGAGEQYF
TRBJ1-5 | . | TRBV3-1/TRBV3-2 | CASGDGGIGEPQHF
TRBJ1-4 | TRBD1 | TRBV4-1 | CASSQVVGQIRRGNEKLFF
TRBJ1-1 | . | TRBV7-3 | CASSLSRIGDTEAFF
TRBJ2-7 | TRBD2 | TRBV7-2 | CASSFGLAGREQYF
TRBJ1-2 | . | TRBV11-2 | CASSGWGGSYGYTF
TRBJ1-3 | TRBD1 | TRBV5-1 | CASSLAGQVFGNTIYF
TRBJ1-1 | . | TRBV5-4 | CASSLGLDTEAFF
TRBJ2-7 | . | TRBV27 | CASSLWRGVQYF
TRBJ2-3 | TRBD2 | TRBV28 | CASTGGNTQYF
TRBJ1-4 | . | TRBV12-3/TRBV12-4 | CASSFANEKLFF